This TCR beta chain emerged from a study of CXCR3-negative and CXCR3-positive naive CD8 T cells. Whole-study results and caveats: Naive subsets showed comparable surface CD5, and TCR interaction strength was also inferred from TRB CDR3 physicochemistry. Each naive subset displayed comparably high diversity, whereas memory CD8+ cells displayed much lower diversity.

All CD8+ T cell subsets were sorted in triplicate at 250,000 to 300,000 cells each. The CDR3 is 16 amino acids. Germline loops: CDR1 LGHNA, CDR2 YNFKEQ. The libraries of TRB cDNA were constructed through 5' RACE using UMI labels. Using the 5' RACE reads, TCRdb records one entry per CDR3 protein without DNA. This specimen shows tens of thousands of distinct CDR3 sequences; the ten leading clones hold about 14%. As concerns this clonotype: Its specificity is not known.

V is TRBV4-2 and J is TRBJ2-1; TCRdb proposes TRBD1, but this gene call is untestable without DNA. Specimen: memory CD8+ T cells from blood. This receptor was taken from a human donor in good health. Some clones in this sample may be carry-over from other donors' samples. CDR3 residues: CASSQDGGVEYNEQFF.